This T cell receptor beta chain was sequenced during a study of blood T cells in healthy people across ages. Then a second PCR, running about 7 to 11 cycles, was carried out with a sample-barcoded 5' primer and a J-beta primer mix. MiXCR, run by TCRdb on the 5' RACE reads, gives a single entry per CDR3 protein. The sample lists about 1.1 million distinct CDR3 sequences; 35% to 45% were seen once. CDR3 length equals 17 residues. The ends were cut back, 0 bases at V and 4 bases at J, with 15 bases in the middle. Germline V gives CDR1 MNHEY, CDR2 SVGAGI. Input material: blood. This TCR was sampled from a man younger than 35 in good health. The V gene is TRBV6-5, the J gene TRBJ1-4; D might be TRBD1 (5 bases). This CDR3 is CASSYSIQGEDNEKLFF. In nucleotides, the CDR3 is TGTGCCAGCAGTTACTCGATCCAGGGTGAAGATAATGAAAAACTGTTTTTT.